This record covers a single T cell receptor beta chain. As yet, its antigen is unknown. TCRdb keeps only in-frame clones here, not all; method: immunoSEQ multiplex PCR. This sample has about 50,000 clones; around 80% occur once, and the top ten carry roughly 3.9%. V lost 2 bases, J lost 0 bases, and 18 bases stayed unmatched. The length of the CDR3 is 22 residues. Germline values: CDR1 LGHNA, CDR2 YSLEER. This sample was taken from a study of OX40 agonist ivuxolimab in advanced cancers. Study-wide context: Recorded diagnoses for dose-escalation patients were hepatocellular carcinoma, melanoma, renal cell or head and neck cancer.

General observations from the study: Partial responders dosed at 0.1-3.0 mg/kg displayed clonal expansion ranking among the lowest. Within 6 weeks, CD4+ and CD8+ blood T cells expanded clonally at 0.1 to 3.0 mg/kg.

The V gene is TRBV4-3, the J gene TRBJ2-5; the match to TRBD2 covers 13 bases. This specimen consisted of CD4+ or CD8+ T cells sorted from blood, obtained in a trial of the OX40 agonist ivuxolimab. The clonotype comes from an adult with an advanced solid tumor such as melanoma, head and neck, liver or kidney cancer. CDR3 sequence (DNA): TGCGCCAGCAGCCAACGGGGACTAGTCTTGGGACTAGCGGGGAGGTACCAAGAGACCCAGTACTTC. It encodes CASSQRGLVLGLAGRYQETQYF.